This TCR beta chain was identified in a study of CXCR3-negative and CXCR3-positive naive CD8 T cells. Whole-study results and caveats: When CXCR3-positive naive cells were set against CXCR3-negative naive cells, the former had more hydrophobic TRB CDR3s. Surface CD5 looked about the same in the naive subsets, so the authors worked out TCR strength from TRB CDR3 properties.

On this clonotype itself: Its antigen is not known.

Libraries of TRB cDNA were made by 5' RACE and carried UMIs. From the 5' RACE reads, TCRdb lists one entry per CDR3 protein and no DNA. This sample's clone table lists about 110,000 distinct CDR3 sequences. Germline CDR1 SQVTM, CDR2 ANQGSEA. The CDR3 extends over 13 amino acids. The naive CD8+ gate required CD45RO-CCR7+CD27+CD95- phenotype. This chain links TRBV29-1 with TRBJ2-1. This receptor was taken from a human donor in good health. Some clones in this sample may be carry-over from other donors' samples. The material sequenced was naive CXCR3+ CD8+ T cells from blood. Subset denoted: CD45RO-CCR7+CD27+CD95- naive CD8+ T cells expressing CXCR3 (TNR3+). CDR3 sequence reads: CSARLVDSNEQFF.